By sample share, the clone carrying this T cell receptor beta chain is medium-sized. Its target is unknown. Original processing notes: Across clinicopathological groups, CDR3 differences served as the basis for building a distant-metastasis classifier for papillary thyroid cancer. TCRdb re-called clones via MiXCR from the PCR reads. The V and J calls follow TCRdb's processing rather than the paper's. This sample has 9,600 or so clones, with over 9.5% found just once. Patients underwent thyroid surgery, and none had received any treatment before it. This specimen comes from a study of metastatic and nonmetastatic thyroid tumors. Study details: It was across blood and tumor or nodule tissue from malignant and benign thyroid patients that repertoires were compared. Study-level results: It was reportedly found that TCR beta diversity was significantly higher in malignant thyroid tumors than in benign nodules, a difference seen in both blood and tumor samples.

Trimming removed 5 bases from V and 4 bases from J, with 21 bases in between. The CDR3 is 17 amino acids. CDR1 MNHEY and CDR2 SVGAGI come from the germline V gene. What was sequenced was tumor tissue. The receptor comes from a female donor with papillary thyroid cancer or a benign thyroid nodule (not recorded which). Some clones in this sample may be carry-over from other donors' samples. This chain uses TRBV6-5 with TRBJ2-1; tentatively, D is TRBD1 or TRBD2 (6 bases each). The DNA for the CDR3 is TGTGCCAGCAGTCGTAGTACGGGGGCCCCCTTTTACAATGAGCAGTTCTTC. Protein: CASSRSTGAPFYNEQFF.